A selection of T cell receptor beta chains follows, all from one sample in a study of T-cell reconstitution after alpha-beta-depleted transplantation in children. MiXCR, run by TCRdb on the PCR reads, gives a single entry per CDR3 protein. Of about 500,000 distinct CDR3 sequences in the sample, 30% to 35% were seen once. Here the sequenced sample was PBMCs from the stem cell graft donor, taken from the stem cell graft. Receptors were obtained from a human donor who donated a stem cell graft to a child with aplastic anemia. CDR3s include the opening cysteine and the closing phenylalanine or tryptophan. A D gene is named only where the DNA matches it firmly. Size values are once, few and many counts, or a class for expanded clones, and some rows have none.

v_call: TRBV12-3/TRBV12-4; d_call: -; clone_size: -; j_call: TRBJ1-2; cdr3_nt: TGTGCCAGCAGTATTAGCCAGGACTATGGCTACACCTTC; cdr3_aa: CASSISQDYGYTF
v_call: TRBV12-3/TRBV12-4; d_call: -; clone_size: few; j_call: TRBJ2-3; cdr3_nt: TGTGCCAGCAACCCCGAAGGGATCACAGATACGCAGTATTTT; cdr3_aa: CASNPEGITDTQYF
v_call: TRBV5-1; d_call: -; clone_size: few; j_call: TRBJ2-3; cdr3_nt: TGCGCCAGCACCCTAAATTTGGGGACAGATACGCAGTATTTT; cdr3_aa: CASTLNLGTDTQYF
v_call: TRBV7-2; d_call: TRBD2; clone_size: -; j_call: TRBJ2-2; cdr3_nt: TGTGCCAGCAGCGCGACTAGCGGGATTGACACCGGGGAGCTGTTTTTT; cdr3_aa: CASSATSGIDTGELFF
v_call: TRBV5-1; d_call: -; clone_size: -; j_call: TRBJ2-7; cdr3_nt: TGCGCCAGCAGCTCGGGATTCGAATACTACGAGCAGTACTTC; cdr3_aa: CASSSGFEYYEQYF
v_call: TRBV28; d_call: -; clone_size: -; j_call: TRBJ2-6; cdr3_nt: TGTGCCAGCAGTCCCCTGGCGGTCCCTGGGGCCAACGTCCTGACTTTC; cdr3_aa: CASSPLAVPGANVLTF
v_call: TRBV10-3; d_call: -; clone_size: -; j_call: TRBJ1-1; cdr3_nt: TGTGCCATCAGTGAGTCAGGGTCGGAAGAAGCTTTCTTT; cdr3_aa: CAISESGSEEAFF
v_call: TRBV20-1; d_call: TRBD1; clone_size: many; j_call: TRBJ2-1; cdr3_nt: TGCAGTGCTAGACCAGACAGGGGGCCTGTTGAGCAGTTCTTC; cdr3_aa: CSARPDRGPVEQFF
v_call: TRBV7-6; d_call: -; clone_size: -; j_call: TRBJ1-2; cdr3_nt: TGTGCCAGCAGCCCGACAGACTCGGATGGCTACACCTTC; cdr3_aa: CASSPTDSDGYTF
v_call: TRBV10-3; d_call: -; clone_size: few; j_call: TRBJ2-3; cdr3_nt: TGTGCCATCAGGAACACAATAGAGGGCACAGATACGCAGTATTTT; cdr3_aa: CAIRNTIEGTDTQYF
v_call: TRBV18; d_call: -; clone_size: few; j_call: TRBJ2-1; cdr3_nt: TGTGCCAGCTCAAAGGGAGACGACAATGAGCAGTTCTTC; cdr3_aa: CASSKGDDNEQFF
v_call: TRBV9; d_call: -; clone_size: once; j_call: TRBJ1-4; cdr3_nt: TGTGCCAGCAGCGCAACCGAGGGGCTTGGGGAAAAACTGTTTTTT; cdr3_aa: CASSATEGLGEKLFF
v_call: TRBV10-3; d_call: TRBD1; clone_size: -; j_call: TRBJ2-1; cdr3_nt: TGTGCCATCAGTGAGGTGACAGGGGGTAACAATGAGCAGTTCTTC; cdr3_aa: CAISEVTGGNNEQFF
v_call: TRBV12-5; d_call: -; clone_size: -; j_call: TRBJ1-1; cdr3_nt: TGTGCTAGTGGCCTAGGACAGCTGAACACTGAAGCTTTCTTT; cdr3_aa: CASGLGQLNTEAFF
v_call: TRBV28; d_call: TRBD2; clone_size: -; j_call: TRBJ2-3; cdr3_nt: TGTGCCAGCAGGGCGGGCGGGAGCCCAGATACGCAGTATTTT; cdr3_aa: CASRAGGSPDTQYF
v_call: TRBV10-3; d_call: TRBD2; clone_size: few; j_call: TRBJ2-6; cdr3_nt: TGTGCCATCAGTGAAACTAGCGGAAGCCTCTCTGGGGCCAACGTCCTGACTTTC; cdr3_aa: CAISETSGSLSGANVLTF
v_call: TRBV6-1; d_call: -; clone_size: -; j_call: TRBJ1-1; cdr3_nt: TGTGCCGGTCTTACCCGAGGGCAGGCGAACACTGAAGCTTTCTTT; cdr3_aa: CAGLTRGQANTEAFF
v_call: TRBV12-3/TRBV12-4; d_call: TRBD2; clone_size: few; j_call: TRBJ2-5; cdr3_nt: TGTGCCAGCAGTTTGGCCGGGAGGGCCGTAGAGACCCAGTACTTC; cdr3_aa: CASSLAGRAVETQYF
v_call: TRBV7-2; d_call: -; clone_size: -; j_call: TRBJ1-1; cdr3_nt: TGTGCCAGCAGCTCTTTAGGACAAATTGAAGCTTTCTTT; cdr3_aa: CASSSLGQIEAFF
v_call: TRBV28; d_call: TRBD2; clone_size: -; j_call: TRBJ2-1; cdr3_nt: TGTGCCAGCAGCCCAGAACTAGCGGGAGGGCAGGGCAATGAGCAGTTCTTC; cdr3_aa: CASSPELAGGQGNEQFF
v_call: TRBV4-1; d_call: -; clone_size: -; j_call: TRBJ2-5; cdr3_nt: TGCGCCAGCAGCCAAGGGAACACCCAAGAGACCCAGTACTTC; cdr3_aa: CASSQGNTQETQYF
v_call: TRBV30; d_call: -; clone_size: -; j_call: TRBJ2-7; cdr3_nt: TGTGCCTGGAGAGCTTATACCTACGAGCAGTACTTC; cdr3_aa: CAWRAYTYEQYF
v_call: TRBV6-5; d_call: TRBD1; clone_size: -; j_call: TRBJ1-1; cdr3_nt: TGTGCCAGCAGTTACTTCGGGACAGCCAGCGTGAACACTGAAGCTTTCTTT; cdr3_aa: CASSYFGTASVNTEAFF
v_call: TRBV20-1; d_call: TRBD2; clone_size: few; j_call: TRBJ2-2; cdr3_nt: TGCAGTGCTAGTTACGCGGGAGGGCCCCAAAGCGCCTCCGGGGAGCTGTTTTTT; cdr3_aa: CSASYAGGPQSASGELFF
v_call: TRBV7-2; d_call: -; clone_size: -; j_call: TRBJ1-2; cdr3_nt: TGTGCCAGCAGCTTAGTCAGGGTACATGGCTACACCTTC; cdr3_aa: CASSLVRVHGYTF
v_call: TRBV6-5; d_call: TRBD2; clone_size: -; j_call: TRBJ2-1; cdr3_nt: TGTGCCAGCAGTTACTCGACCAGCGGGGTGGGCAAGTTCTTC; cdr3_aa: CASSYSTSGVGKFF
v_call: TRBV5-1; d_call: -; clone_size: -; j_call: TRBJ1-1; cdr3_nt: TGCGCCAGCAGCTTAATGGGAGACACTGAAGCTTTCTTT; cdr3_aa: CASSLMGDTEAFF
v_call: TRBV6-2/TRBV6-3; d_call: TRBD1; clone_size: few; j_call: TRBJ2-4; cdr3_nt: TGTGCCAGCAGCCGAAATACAGGGGCTGACATTCAGTACTTC; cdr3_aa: CASSRNTGADIQYF
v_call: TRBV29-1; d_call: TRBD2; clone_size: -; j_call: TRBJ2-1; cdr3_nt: TGCAGCGTTGAGGGCGGGGGACCTAACAATGAGCAGTTCTTC; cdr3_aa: CSVEGGGPNNEQFF
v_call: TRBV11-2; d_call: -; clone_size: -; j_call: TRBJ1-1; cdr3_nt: TGTGCCAGCAGCTTAGAAGGGGCGATGAACACTGAAGCTTTCTTT; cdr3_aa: CASSLEGAMNTEAFF
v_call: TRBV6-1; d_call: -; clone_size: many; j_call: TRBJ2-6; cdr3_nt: TGTGCCAGCAGTCTATCTGGGGCCAACGTCCTGACTTTC; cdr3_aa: CASSLSGANVLTF
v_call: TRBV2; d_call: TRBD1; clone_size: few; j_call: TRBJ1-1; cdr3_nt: TGTGCCAGCACTCAACAGGGGTACACTGAAGCTTTCTTT; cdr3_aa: CASTQQGYTEAFF
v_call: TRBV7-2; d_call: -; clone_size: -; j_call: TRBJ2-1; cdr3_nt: TGTGCCAGCAGCCCCCGGGGCGGGAACTATGAGCAGTTCTTC; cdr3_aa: CASSPRGGNYEQFF
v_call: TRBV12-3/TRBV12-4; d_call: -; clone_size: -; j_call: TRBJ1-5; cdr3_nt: TGTGCCAGCAGCCAGGACAGTAGCAATCAGCCCCAGCATTTT; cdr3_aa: CASSQDSSNQPQHF
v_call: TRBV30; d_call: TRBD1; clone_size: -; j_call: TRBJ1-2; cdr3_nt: TGTGCCTGGAGTCGACAGGGGGTCTATGGCTACACCTTC; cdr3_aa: CAWSRQGVYGYTF
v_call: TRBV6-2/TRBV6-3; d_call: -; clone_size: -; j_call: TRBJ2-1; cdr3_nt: TGTGCCAGCAGTTACTGGAGTCTCGAGTTCAATGAGCAGTTCTTC; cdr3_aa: CASSYWSLEFNEQFF
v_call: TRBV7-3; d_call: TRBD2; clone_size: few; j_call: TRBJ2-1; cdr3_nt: TGTGCCAGCAGTCCTAGCGGGAGTGGGAGCAATGAGCAGTTCTTC; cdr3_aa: CASSPSGSGSNEQFF
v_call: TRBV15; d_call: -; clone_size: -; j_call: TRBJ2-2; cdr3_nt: TGTGCCACCAGCAGACTCGGGGAGACCGGGGAGCTGTTTTTT; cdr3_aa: CATSRLGETGELFF
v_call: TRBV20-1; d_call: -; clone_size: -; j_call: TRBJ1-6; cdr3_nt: TGCAGTGCTAGAGATATAATGGCAGGGGACTCACCCCTCCACTTT; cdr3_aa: CSARDIMAGDSPLHF
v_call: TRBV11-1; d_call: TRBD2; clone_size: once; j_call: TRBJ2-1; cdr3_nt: TGTGCCTGGCCCCCCCCGGGACTAGCGGGGGATCATATATACAATGAGCAGTTCTTC; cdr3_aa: CAWPPPGLAGDHIYNEQFF